The rows below give T cell receptor beta chains drawn from one sample of a study of blood T cell repertoires in COVID-19. Using immunoSEQ multiplex PCR, the repertoire was profiled, and TCRdb retains in-frame clones only, with some absent. The table lists approximately 90,000 clones, 85% of them singletons. Sequenced: peripheral blood. The source is an older man with acute or convalescent COVID-19. CDR3s include the opening cysteine and the closing phenylalanine or tryptophan. The D gene is left open where the match is weak. Rows give clone size only sometimes, using once, few, many, or a class for an expanded clone.

J	V	D	size	CDR3	DNA
TRBJ2-2	TRBV6-5	TRBD1	few	CASRGQGWNTGELFF	TGTGCCAGCAGGGGACAGGGATGGAACACCGGGGAGCTGTTTTTT
TRBJ2-7	TRBV7-2	TRBD2	.	CASSTRSGSLYEQYF	TGTGCCAGCAGCACTCGTAGCGGGAGTCTCTACGAGCAGTACTTC
TRBJ2-1	TRBV7-7	TRBD1	.	CASSPLGQGRHEQFF	TGTGCTAGCAGCCCCCTAGGACAGGGCCGCCATGAGCAGTTCTTC
TRBJ1-2	TRBV10-3	TRBD1	.	CAISVDRGNYGYTF	TGTGCCATCAGTGTAGACAGGGGGAACTATGGCTACACCTTC
TRBJ2-7	TRBV4-1	TRBD1	.	CASSPRRTGTSYEQYF	TGCGCCAGCAGCCCCCGCCGGACAGGGACTTCGTACGAGCAGTACTTC
TRBJ2-7	TRBV4-2	.	.	CASSQGIQGYEQYF	TGTGCCAGCAGCCAAGGTATACAGGGTTACGAGCAGTACTTC
TRBJ1-4	TRBV28	TRBD1	.	CASRRPDRSNEKLFF	TGTGCCAGCAGGCGACCGGACAGGAGTAATGAAAAACTGTTTTTT
TRBJ2-7	TRBV7-2	.	.	CASSLEWRASYEQYF	TGTGCCAGCAGCTTAGAGTGGAGGGCTTCCTACGAGCAGTACTTC
TRBJ2-5	TRBV5-6	.	.	CASSLLGRGGQETQYF	TGTGCCAGCAGCTTGCTCGGACGGGGAGGCCAAGAGACCCAGTACTTC
TRBJ2-7	TRBV9	TRBD2	once	CASSCRLAGCDEQYF	TGTGCCAGCAGTTGCCGACTAGCGGGATGTGATGAGCAGTACTTC
TRBJ2-7	TRBV6-5	TRBD2	once	CASSYGLAGVREQYF	TGTGCCAGCAGTTACGGACTAGCGGGAGTGCGCGAGCAGTACTTC
TRBJ1-2	TRBV19	.	.	CASSFYNGNYGYTF	TGTGCCAGTAGTTTTTACAACGGGAACTATGGCTACACCTTC
TRBJ2-7	TRBV27	TRBD1	.	CASSLLDRVSYEQYF	TGTGCCAGCAGTTTATTGGACAGGGTTTCCTACGAGCAGTACTTC
TRBJ2-1	TRBV5-1	TRBD2	once	CASSLETSGYNEQFF	TGCGCCAGCAGCTTGGAGACTAGCGGTTACAATGAGCAGTTCTTC
TRBJ2-1	TRBV27	.	.	CASTKLDYNEQFF	TGTGCCAGCACCAAACTAGATTACAATGAGCAGTTCTTC
TRBJ1-1	TRBV5-5	.	.	CASSFPGGGMGAFF	TGTGCCAGCAGCTTCCCCGGAGGAGGGATGGGCGCTTTCTTT
TRBJ2-4	TRBV3-1/TRBV3-2	TRBD1	.	CASSRQGTGVDIQYF	TGTGCCAGCAGCCGCCAGGGGACAGGGGTGGACATTCAGTACTTC
TRBJ2-5	TRBV11-1	TRBD1	.	CASSYRDRSQETQYF	TGTGCCAGCAGCTACCGGGACAGGTCCCAAGAGACCCAGTACTTC
TRBJ1-4	TRBV19	TRBD1	.	CASSIGTETNEKLFF	TGTGCCAGTAGTATCGGGACAGAAACTAATGAAAAACTGTTTTTT
TRBJ2-6	TRBV11-1	.	.	CASSLSDSGANVLTF	TGTGCCAGCAGCTTGAGTGACTCTGGGGCCAACGTCCTGACTTTC
TRBJ2-7	TRBV7-2	.	.	CASSYGGRLGEQYF	TGTGCCAGCAGCTACGGGGGTAGATTGGGCGAGCAGTACTTC
TRBJ1-1	TRBV19	.	.	CASKSQGNTEAFF	TGTGCCAGTAAATCTCAGGGGAACACTGAAGCTTTCTTT
TRBJ1-4	TRBV13	.	.	CASSSLGQGGEKLFF	TGTGCCAGCAGTTCCCTAGGGCAGGGTGGTGAAAAACTGTTTTTT
TRBJ2-2	TRBV7-8	.	.	CASSLWAQGTGELFF	TGTGCCAGCAGCTTATGGGCACAGGGTACCGGGGAGCTGTTTTTT
TRBJ1-2	TRBV7-6	TRBD1	few	CASSLGTGGMREGYTF	TGTGCCAGCAGCTTAGGAACAGGGGGGATGCGAGAAGGCTACACCTTC
TRBJ2-1	TRBV5-1	.	.	CASSLDRNNEQFF	TGCGCCAGCAGCTTGGACAGGAACAATGAGCAGTTCTTC
TRBJ2-7	TRBV11-1	TRBD1	few	CASGHSGQIYEQYF	TGTGCCAGCGGGCATTCGGGACAGATCTACGAGCAGTACTTC
TRBJ2-1	TRBV24-1	TRBD2	once	CATSDRGTSAWGEQFF	TGTGCCACCAGTGACCGAGGGACTAGCGCCTGGGGTGAGCAGTTCTTC
TRBJ2-7	TRBV27	TRBD1	.	CASSPLAGGTTEQYF	TGTGCCAGCAGTCCCCTCGCAGGGGGTACCACCGAGCAGTACTTC
TRBJ1-2	TRBV3-1/TRBV3-2	TRBD1	.	CASSSGTGGYGYTF	TGTGCCAGCAGCAGCGGGACAGGGGGCTATGGCTACACCTTC
TRBJ1-2	TRBV19	.	.	CASSPQGNYGYTF	TGTGCCAGTAGTCCACAGGGAAACTATGGCTACACCTTC
TRBJ2-5	TRBV7-2	.	.	CASSPRQPPETQYF	TGTGCCAGCAGCCCTCGACAGCCGCCAGAGACCCAGTACTTC
TRBJ1-1	TRBV7-3	.	.	CASSLNQNTEAFF	TGTGCCAGCAGCTTAAATCAAAACACTGAAGCTTTCTTT
TRBJ1-1	TRBV9	TRBD1	.	CASSVVQGGYGTEAFF	TGTGCCAGCAGCGTAGTGCAGGGGGGTTACGGCACTGAAGCTTTCTTT
TRBJ2-5	TRBV6-2/TRBV6-3	TRBD1	.	CASSYIGTGVQETQYF	TGTGCCAGCAGTTACATAGGCACAGGGGTCCAAGAGACCCAGTACTTC
TRBJ2-7	TRBV25-1	.	.	CASSDLKLSEQYF	TGTGCCAGCAGTGACCTTAAGCTTTCCGAGCAGTACTTC
TRBJ1-5	TRBV19	.	.	CASSIVEYNQPQHF	TGTGCCAGTAGTATTGTGGAGTACAATCAGCCCCAGCATTTT
TRBJ2-3	TRBV28	TRBD2	.	CASRRLAGGSTDTQYF	TGTGCCAGCAGGCGACTAGCGGGGGGCAGCACAGATACGCAGTATTTT
TRBJ2-4	TRBV7-3	.	.	CASSLIRISDVRENIQYF	TGTGCCAGCAGCTTAATCCGTATTAGCGACGTTAGGGAAAACATTCAGTACTTC
TRBJ2-3	TRBV5-8	.	.	CASSFVSGVTDTQYF	TGTGCCAGCAGCTTTGTATCAGGGGTGACAGATACGCAGTATTTT
TRBJ1-5	TRBV18	.	many	CASSPLAGARIQPQHF	TGTGCCAGCTCACCACTGGCAGGGGCCCGAATCCAGCCCCAGCATTTT
TRBJ2-7	TRBV6-5	.	.	CASSSRGGITYEQYF	TGTGCCAGCAGTTCCCGGGGCGGGATCACCTACGAGCAGTACTTC
TRBJ2-7	TRBV7-2	TRBD1	.	CASSIRTGTLYF	TGTGCCAGCAGCATCAGGACAGGCACACTGTACTTC
TRBJ1-5	TRBV30	TRBD1	.	CAWSVGRTGEHQPQHF	TGTGCCTGGAGTGTAGGACGGACAGGGGAACATCAGCCCCAGCATTTT
TRBJ2-5	TRBV7-9	.	.	CASSLQSVQETQYF	TGTGCCAGCAGCCTCCAATCAGTTCAAGAGACCCAGTACTTC
TRBJ1-2	TRBV7-8	.	once	CASSSLLGLTNYGYTF	TGTGCCAGCAGCTCCCTACTCGGACTTACTAACTATGGCTACACCTTC
TRBJ1-5	TRBV19	TRBD1	.	CASTSGGVRQPQHF	TGTGCCAGTACCTCAGGGGGAGTAAGGCAGCCCCAGCATTTT
TRBJ2-2	TRBV2	TRBD2	.	CASRGGRNGELFF	TGTGCCAGCAGGGGCGGGAGGAACGGGGAGCTGTTTTTT
TRBJ2-1	TRBV7-9	TRBD2	.	CASSLRLAGGRNEQFF	TGTGCCAGCAGCTTAAGGCTAGCGGGAGGGCGCAATGAGCAGTTCTTC
TRBJ1-1	TRBV10-3	.	.	CAISGGNTEAFF	TGTGCCATCAGTGGAGGGAACACTGAAGCTTTCTTT
TRBJ2-5	TRBV5-1	.	.	CASSLAATSLQETQYF	TGCGCCAGCAGCTTGGCGGCGACAAGCCTCCAAGAGACCCAGTACTTC
TRBJ2-4	TRBV27	TRBD1	.	CASSSDRGLENIQYF	TGTGCCAGCAGTTCCGACAGGGGGCTAGAAAACATTCAGTACTTC
TRBJ2-7	TRBV6-5	.	.	CASRRDSYEQYF	TGTGCCAGCAGACGTGACAGCTACGAGCAGTACTTC
TRBJ1-2	TRBV12-5	.	.	CASGKPGDPRGYTF	TGTGCTAGTGGGAAACCCGGGGATCCGAGAGGCTACACCTTC
TRBJ2-1	TRBV28	TRBD2	once	CASSSQLAGESNEQFF	TGTGCCAGCAGTTCACAACTAGCGGGAGAGAGCAATGAGCAGTTCTTC
TRBJ2-3	TRBV4-2	TRBD2	.	CASSQEASGDTQYF	TGTGCCAGCAGCCAAGAGGCTAGCGGCGATACGCAGTATTTT
TRBJ2-7	TRBV11-2	.	.	CASKTGTSTYEQYF	TGTGCCAGCAAGACTGGGACTTCGACCTACGAGCAGTACTTC
TRBJ2-3	TRBV19	.	once	CASTKGVQAQDTQYF	TGTGCCAGTACCAAAGGGGTCCAGGCCCAAGATACGCAGTATTTT
TRBJ2-5	TRBV6-5	.	.	CASSMTRAEQETQYF	TGTGCCAGCAGTATGACCAGGGCCGAGCAAGAGACCCAGTACTTC
TRBJ2-3	TRBV18	TRBD2	.	CASSEAGGTDTQYF	TGTGCCAGCTCAGAAGCGGGAGGGACAGATACGCAGTATTTT